The 9 T cell receptor beta chains below all came from one sample that was sequenced in a study of blood T cell repertoires in COVID-19. TCRdb's table, derived via immunoSEQ multiplex PCR, lists solely in-frame clones and lacks some. The sample consists of about 86,000 clones, approximately 88% of them appearing once. The sample comprised peripheral blood. The receptors shown here come from a woman older than 75 with active or convalescent COVID-19.

The V call is TRBV28, the J call TRBJ1-6; D remains ambiguous. Germline CDR1 and CDR2: MDHEN and SYDVKM. This CDR3 has 12 amino acids. V lost 3 bases, J lost 9 bases, and 6 bases lay in between. The CDR3 protein is CASSLEGSPLHF. CDR3 nucleotides: TGTGCCAGCAGTTTGGAGGGTTCACCCCTCCACTTT.

The V and J genes are TRBV10-3 and TRBJ2-3, with D perhaps matching TRBD2 (5 bases). V was shortened by 5 bases and J by 10 bases, with 16 bases between the two germline ends. Germline loops: CDR1 ENHRY, CDR2 SYGVKD. The CDR3 loop spans 13 amino acids. Written as DNA, the CDR3 is TGTGCCATCAGTACCGAACAAGGAGGAGCGCAGTATTTT. Translating gives CAISTEQGGAQYF.

This clone showed up just a few times. In DNA, the CDR3 is TGTGCCAGCAGCCCCCGACAGGGGGTCTATGGCTACACCTTC. The encoded protein is CASSPRQGVYGYTF. The V gene is TRBV3-1 (or the pseudogene TRBV3-2), the J gene TRBJ1-2; 9 bases agree with TRBD1. CDR1 LGHDT and CDR2 YNNKEL come from the germline V gene (reference sequence). V was clipped by 4 bases and J by 4 bases; unmatched bases: 4. There are 14 residues in the CDR3.

V gene TRBV2 combines with J gene TRBJ2-7, with 15 bases matching TRBD2. Trimming took 7 bases from V and 7 from J; bases not matched to a gene: 5. This CDR3 comprises 14 residues. Germline loops: CDR1 SNHLY, CDR2 FYNNEI. The chain's CDR3 is CASTTGLAGGEQYF. As DNA, the CDR3 is TGTGCCAGCACTACGGGACTAGCGGGAGGAGAGCAGTACTTC.

Here the CDR3 reads CAISPGTSGRETQYF. The CDR3 DNA reads as TGTGCCATCAGCCCCGGGACTAGCGGAAGAGAGACCCAGTACTTC. The chain recombines TRBV10-3 with TRBJ2-5; 11 bases are shared with TRBD2. The germline gives CDR1 ENHRY, CDR2 SYGVKD. J was trimmed by 4 bases and V by 6 bases; bases with no gene match: 7. The CDR3 totals 15 residues.

The chain employs TRBV10-3 and TRBJ2-1; 12 bases line up with TRBD2. The J segment lost 7 bases and the V segment lost 6 bases, leaving 4 bases of the junction unmatched. Per germline, CDR1 ENHRY and CDR2 SYGVKD. This CDR3 has 14 amino acids. The CDR3 sequence: CAIRQGTSGNEQFF. As DNA, the CDR3 is TGTGCCATCAGACAGGGGACTAGCGGGAATGAGCAGTTCTTC.

This sequence joins TRBV5-4 and TRBJ1-6; D not resolved. This CDR3 has 15 amino acids. Trimming shortened V by 3 bases and J by 6 bases, and 13 bases separated the two germline ends. Germline assignment: CDR1 SGHNT and CDR2 YYREEE (reference sequence). CDR3 protein: CASSSEGGSNSPLHF. Written as DNA, the CDR3 is TGTGCCAGCAGCTCGGAGGGAGGGAGTAATTCACCCCTCCACTTT.

The chain couples TRBV19 to TRBJ2-5; TRBD2 matches at 9 bases. This CDR3 has 14 residues. Germline V CDR1 and CDR2: LNHDA, SQIVND (reference sequence). V was clipped by 5 bases and J by 2 bases; unmatched bases: 3. The DNA for the CDR3 is TGTGCCAGTAGTCCGGCGGGGGGGCAAGAGACCCAGTACTTC. This gives the protein CASSPAGGQETQYF.

The V call is TRBV6-2 or TRBV6-3, the J call TRBJ2-1; 8 positions match TRBD2. V trimming: 3 bases; J trimming: 7 bases; junction bases outside the gene matches: 8. Looked up from germline, CDR1 is MNHEY and CDR2 is SVGEGT. This CDR3 has 15 residues. The CDR3 here is CASSYSGTRRNEQFF. CDR3 DNA: TGTGCCAGCAGTTATTCCGGGACTAGGCGGAATGAGCAGTTCTTC.